This T cell receptor (beta chain) was sequenced for a study of T cell responses to AZD1222 COVID-19 vaccine. The CDR3 totals 11 residues. V lost 3 bases and J 8 bases, leaving 4 bases between the germline ends. Sequenced by immunoSEQ multiplex PCR; TCRdb stores in-frame clones only, minus some. There are approximately 50,000 clones in the sample; 86% occur only once, and 6% to 7.5% lies in the top ten. The receptor comes from an adult who received the AZD1222 COVID-19 vaccine. The genes are TRBV12-3 or TRBV12-4 and TRBJ1-4; D is unresolved. Sequencing was performed on peripheral blood, taken 28 days after the second AZD1222 dose. CDR3 bases: TGTGCCAGCAGTTTCGGAGAAAAACTGTTTTTT. It translates to CASSFGEKLFF.